The 19 T cell receptor beta chains presented below share a single source sample, sequenced in a study of cytomegalovirus exposure and HLA in healthy donors. Primers for the PCR totalled 60 Vbeta and 13 Jbeta. Clones were read by immunoSEQ multiplex PCR, and TCRdb kept only the in-frame ones, dropping some. Of some 140,000 clones in the sample, more than 70% are singletons; the top ten hold roughly 1.2%. Material: PBMCs. The receptor source for this set is a male donor in good health and CMV-seropositive.

This clone was seen just once. The CDR3 region has the DNA TGTGCCAGCTCACAAGACAGGGTCCATGAGCAGTTCTTC. It codes for CASSQDRVHEQFF. The chain recombines TRBV18 with TRBJ2-1; the match to TRBD1 covers 7 bases. Germline V gene sequence: CDR1 KGHSH, CDR2 LQKENI. Losses at the gene ends were 4 bases for V and 8 bases for J; bases not matched to a gene: 5. The CDR3 totals 13 residues.

The chain employs TRBV4-1 and TRBJ2-1; the D gene is possibly TRBD2 (6 bases). The ends were cut back, 3 bases at V and 5 bases at J, with 17 bases in the middle. This CDR3 spans 16 amino acids. Germline V CDR1 and CDR2: MGHRA, YSYEKL. The CDR3 region is CASSQRGSAKNNEQFF. CDR3 coding DNA: TGCGCCAGCAGCCAGCGGGGCAGCGCAAAAAACAATGAGCAGTTCTTC.

The rearrangement joins TRBV27 to TRBJ1-2, with 7 bases aligning to TRBD1. The V gene end was trimmed by 3 bases and the J gene end by 6 bases; junction bases not matched to a gene: 4. The CDR3 totals 13 residues. Germline CDR1 and CDR2: MNHEY and SMNVEV (reference sequence). The CDR3 nucleotides are TGTGCCAGCAGTTTGACAGGGTGGGATGGCTACACCTTC. Its translation: CASSLTGWDGYTF.

This rearrangement joins TRBV7-3 to TRBJ2-7; D gene unclear. The ends were cut back, 4 bases at V and 3 bases at J, with 10 bases in the middle. The CDR3 loop spans 13 amino acids. The germline CDR1 and CDR2 sequences are SGHTA and FQGTGA. CDR3 in amino acids: CASSSQKNYEQYF. CDR3 nucleotides: TGTGCCAGCAGCTCACAGAAAAACTACGAGCAGTACTTC.

The CDR3 region has the DNA TGTGCCAGCAGCGCTCTTAAAGGGGCTAAATCCTACGAGCAGTACTTC. It codes for CASSALKGAKSYEQYF. The V and J genes are TRBV11-2 and TRBJ2-7; TRBD1 might be the D (5 bases). The CDR3 spans 16 residues. In germline, CDR1 is SGHAT, CDR2 FQNNGV. V lost 5 bases and J 1 base, leaving 18 bases between the germline ends.

This chain links TRBV7-6 with TRBJ1-2, with a tentative D call TRBD1 (5 bases). Germline assignment: CDR1 SGHVS and CDR2 FNYEAQ. The CDR3 spans 12 residues. V was pared by 10 bases and J by 4 bases, with 13 bases between. In DNA, the CDR3 is TGTGCCACCCCTGGACAATCCTATGGCTACACCTTC. Protein sequence: CATPGQSYGYTF.

This chain links TRBV27 with TRBJ2-5; D is perhaps TRBD2 (6 bases). The length of the CDR3 is 17 residues. Per the germline V gene, CDR1 is MNHEY and CDR2 is SMNVEV (reference sequence). Deletions cut 5 bases from V and 2 bases from J, with 21 bases between. The CDR3 sequence: CASSPDPGSLGQETQYF. The CDR3 DNA reads TGTGCCAGCAGTCCTGACCCCGGGAGCTTAGGGCAAGAGACCCAGTACTTC.

V gene TRBV18 combines with J gene TRBJ1-5, with D maybe TRBD1 (5 bases). The germline V gene has CDR1 KGHSH and CDR2 LQKENI. The CDR3 is 15 amino acids. V was pared by 2 bases and J by 2 bases, with 10 bases between. The CDR3 nucleotides are TGTGCCAGCTCACCAGGCAGGGTCGGCAATCAGCCCCAGCATTTT. This gives the protein CASSPGRVGNQPQHF.

This chain joins TRBV28 and TRBJ2-7; D is perhaps TRBD2 (5 bases). The CDR3 covers 12 residues. Germline V gene lookup returns CDR1 MDHEN and CDR2 SYDVKM. V shed 3 bases and J shed 6 bases, with 9 bases lying between them. CDR3 nucleotide sequence: TGTGCCAGCAGTTTCTCGGGGTCCGAGCAGTACTTC. Translating gives CASSFSGSEQYF.

This clone was seen a few times. The CDR3 sequence: CASSYPLATAYGYTF. The CDR3 DNA is TGTGCCAGCAGTTACCCCCTAGCGACAGCCTATGGCTACACCTTC. The rearrangement joins TRBV6-6 to TRBJ1-2; a possible D gene is TRBD1 (5 bases). This CDR3 region has 15 residues. V was trimmed by 2 bases and J by 4 bases, leaving 14 bases between them. The germline V gene encodes CDR1 MNHNY and CDR2 SVGAGI (reference sequence).

This clone was observed once. The J gene is TRBJ2-7, the V gene TRBV5-4; 8 positions agree with TRBD1. The J segment lost 4 bases and the V segment lost 1 base, leaving 4 bases of the junction unmatched. The CDR3 has 14 residues. The germline gives CDR1 SGHNT, CDR2 YYREEE (reference sequence). The CDR3 DNA follows: TGTGCCAGCAGCTTGACAGGGGGAGAGTACGAGCAGTACTTC. Translating gives CASSLTGGEYEQYF.

The chain carries TRBV29-1 and TRBJ1-1; the D is unclear. Per the germline V gene, CDR1 is SQVTM and CDR2 is ANQGSEA. This CDR3 region has 13 residues. Between the trimmed V and J ends, which lost 4 bases and 0 bases, there was a span of 9 bases. The CDR3 DNA reads as TGCAGCGTTGTCGGGGTTATGAACACTGAAGCTTTCTTT. Its protein is CSVVGVMNTEAFF.

This clone was observed once. The chain links TRBV6-1 to TRBJ1-3, with 7 bases matching TRBD1. There are 14 residues in the CDR3. V lost 4 bases and J lost 2; bases outside the gene matches: 2. From germline, CDR1 is MNHNS and CDR2 SASEGT. The CDR3 nucleotides read TGTGCCAGCAGTGGCGGGACAGCTGGAAACACCATATATTTT. Its translation: CASSGGTAGNTIYF.

This chain uses TRBV9 with TRBJ2-5; 12 bases fit TRBD1. Losses at the gene ends were 4 bases for V and 5 bases for J; bases not matched to a gene: 12. The CDR3 is 17 amino acids. Germline lookup yields CDR1 SGDLS and CDR2 YYNGEE. In DNA form, the CDR3 reads TGTGCCAGCAGCCCGGTCGCCGGGACAGGGGGCTGGGAGACCCAGTACTTC. Translating it yields CASSPVAGTGGWETQYF.

CDR3 amino acids: CASSSSGTHIYF. DNA of the CDR3: TGTGCCAGCAGCTCTTCCGGGACTCACATATATTTT. This rearrangement joins TRBV11-2 to TRBJ1-3, with a weak D call TRBD1 (5 bases). With 4 bases removed from V and 12 bases from J, the gap between germline ends came to 13 bases. The CDR3 is 12 residues long. From germline, CDR1 is SGHAT and CDR2 FQNNGV.

The chain combines TRBV19 with TRBJ1-5; unclear D gene. Per germline, CDR1 LNHDA and CDR2 SQIVND (reference sequence). The ends were cut back, 7 bases at V and 1 base at J, with 11 bases in the middle. This CDR3 is built from 14 residues. The CDR3 region is CASTRTGSNQPQHF. CDR3 DNA: TGTGCCAGTACCAGGACGGGAAGCAATCAGCCCCAGCATTTT.

The chain has TRBV7-8 and TRBJ1-2; D unclear. The CDR3 spans 16 residues. CDR1 is SGHVS, CDR2 FQNEAQ, per germline. Trimming removed 1 base from V and 1 base from J, with 13 bases in between. In DNA form, the CDR3 reads TGTGCCAGCAGCTTAGTTGGTCAGTTTGATAACTATGGCTACACCTTC. It translates to CASSLVGQFDNYGYTF.

The CDR3, as DNA: TGTGCCAGCTCCGCAGCGCGGGGGCGCACAGATACGCAGTATTTT. It specifies CASSAARGRTDTQYF. The chain is built from TRBV18 and TRBJ2-3; possibly TRBD2 for D (7 bases). CDR3 length: 15 residues. The V end was cut by 6 bases, the J end by 1 base, with 14 bases between. The V gene's germline CDR1 is KGHSH and CDR2 LQKENI.

V and J are TRBV10-3 and TRBJ2-2; 12 bases are shared with TRBD2. The junction had 8 bases not matched to a gene; V was cut back by 7 bases and J by 5 bases. Germline values: CDR1 ENHRY, CDR2 SYGVKD. The CDR3 runs to 16 residues. Here the CDR3 DNA reads TGTGCCATCAATAGACTAGCGGGAGTGGAGACCGGGGAGCTGTTTTTT. The encoded protein is CAINRLAGVETGELFF.